This T cell receptor (beta chain) originates from a study of early T cells in non-severe SARS-CoV-2 infection. This clonotype was detected many times. Trimming took 6 bases from V and 5 from J, leaving 10 bases between them. This CDR3 has 13 amino acids. Separate cDNA molecules each had unique molecular identifiers attached to them. TCRdb recomputed calls from the 5' RACE reads with MiXCR, one row per CDR3 protein. The sample lists some 50,000 distinct CDR3 sequences, 3.5% to 5% occurring once. The sequence derives from an adult who was a healthcare worker with PCR-confirmed SARS-CoV-2 infection or an uninfected control (not recorded which). The specimen was whole blood. V is TRBV12-3 or TRBV12-4 and J is TRBJ1-4; D remains unclear. The CDR3: CASRAGRNEKLFF. The CDR3 DNA is TGTGCCAGCAGGGCAGGCCGAAATGAAAAACTGTTTTTT.